The 27 T cell receptor beta chains listed next were all sequenced from one sample in a study of cytomegalovirus exposure and HLA in healthy donors. PCR was performed using 60 Vbeta and 13 Jbeta primers. Method: immunoSEQ multiplex PCR; TCRdb's copy keeps in-frame clones and lacks some. The profile shows about 170,000 clones, around four fifths of them singletons. The material sequenced was PBMCs. Receptor source: a boy between 2 and 15 years old in good health and CMV-seronegative.

V usage is TRBV6-1 and J usage is TRBJ2-7, with 10 bases identical to TRBD1. With 6 bases clipped from V and 0 bases from J, the junction kept 2 bases outside the gene matches. The CDR3 totals 14 residues. CDR1 and CDR2 from the germline V gene are MNHNS and SASEGT. The CDR3 DNA reads TGTGCCAGCAGGGGACAGGGGCCCTCCTACGAGCAGTACGTC. Its protein product is CASRGQGPSYEQYV.

V and J are TRBV2 and TRBJ2-7; TRBD2 aligns across 8 bases. Trimming cost V 2 bases and J 4 bases; bases outside gene matches: 7. Germline V gives CDR1 SNHLY, CDR2 FYNNEI. The CDR3 has 15 amino acids. CDR3 residues: CASSEPREGKYEQYF. CDR3 bases: TGTGCCAGCAGTGAACCCCGGGAGGGAAAGTACGAGCAGTACTTC.

This rearrangement joins TRBV5-4 to TRBJ2-2; 7 nucleotides agree with TRBD1. CDR1 is SGHNT, CDR2 YYREEE, per germline (reference sequence). The CDR3 consists of 16 residues. The V gene end was trimmed by 0 bases and the J gene end by 3 bases; junction bases not matched to a gene: 5. In DNA form, the CDR3 reads TGTGCCAGCAGCTTGGAGACAGGGTCCTACACCGGGGAGCTGTTTTTT. Its translation: CASSLETGSYTGELFF.

This clone was detected a few times. Distinct nucleotide sequences in the sample also encode this CDR3. The chain has TRBV11-2 and TRBJ2-3; 8 bases line up with TRBD2. CDR1 SGHAT and CDR2 FQNNGV come from the germline V gene. V shed 1 base and J 1 base; nucleotides not matched to a gene: 1. This CDR3 is 15 amino acids long. CDR3 DNA sequence: TGTGCCAGCAGCTTAGGGCGGGGGGGCACAGATACGCAGTATTTT. It is translated as CASSLGRGGTDTQYF.

This clone was seen a handful of times. This chain's CDR3 is CASSLIKGLYASTDTQYF. For the CDR3, the DNA is TGTGCCAGCAGCTTAATAAAGGGGCTCTACGCTAGCACAGATACGCAGTATTTT. This sequence joins TRBV7-9 and TRBJ2-3; the D gene is possibly TRBD1 (5 bases). Per the germline V gene, CDR1 is SEHNR and CDR2 is FQNEAQ (reference sequence). The ends were cut back, 2 bases at V and 0 bases at J, with 18 bases in the middle. CDR3 length: 18 amino acids.

A few counts support this clone. The chain links TRBV7-2 to TRBJ2-7; 9 bases agree with TRBD2. V was pared by 5 bases and J by 1 base, with 6 bases of the junction left unmatched. Germline V lookup: CDR1 SGHTA, CDR2 FQGNSA. This CDR3 region has 15 residues. CDR3 region: CASSQVAGVSYEQYF. In nucleotides, the CDR3 is TGTGCCAGCAGCCAAGTAGCGGGAGTGTCCTACGAGCAGTACTTC.

The count of this clone is one. One end of the junction varies from germline; a read error may be responsible. This rearrangement joins TRBV6-5 to TRBJ2-3, with 8 bases identical to TRBD2. The CDR3 is 16 residues long. The germline V gene has CDR1 MNHEY and CDR2 SVGAGI. DNA for the CDR3: TGTGCCAGCAGTCACTCTATAGGACTAGCTACAGATACGCAGTATTTT. It translates to CASSHSIGLATDTQYF.

The rearrangement links TRBV19 to TRBJ2-2; 12 bases fit TRBD2. V lost 7 bases to trimming and J lost 5 bases; unmatched junction nucleotides: 8. Germline V CDR1 and CDR2: LNHDA, SQIVND (reference sequence). The CDR3 sequence is 16 residues long. The CDR3 DNA follows: TGTGCCAGTACCCTACTAGCGGGGGGCCGTACCGGGGAGCTGTTTTTT. It codes for CASTLLAGGRTGELFF.

Here the CDR3 reads CASSSAGTGENIQYF. CDR3 in DNA: TGTGCCAGCAGTTCAGCCGGGACAGGGGAAAACATTCAGTACTTC. This chain uses TRBV27 with TRBJ2-4; 10 positions agree with TRBD1. This CDR3 spans 15 amino acids. V trimming: 4 bases; J trimming: 5 bases; junction bases outside the gene matches: 5. The V gene's germline CDR1 is MNHEY and CDR2 SMNVEV (reference sequence).

This chain links TRBV2 with TRBJ2-7, with TRBD2 matching over 9 bases. Germline lookup yields CDR1 SNHLY and CDR2 FYNNEI. V lost 5 bases and J lost 4; bases outside the gene matches: 9. There are 15 residues in the CDR3. CDR3 in amino acids: CASSSASGKLYEQYF. The CDR3 DNA reads TGTGCCAGCAGTTCGGCTAGCGGGAAATTGTACGAGCAGTACTTC. The full variable domain, rest sourced from reference TRBV2 and TRBJ2-7, is EPEVTQTPSHQVTQMGQEVILRCVPISNHLYFYWYRQILGQKVEFLVSFYNNEISEKSEIFDDQFSVERPDGSNFTLKIRSTKLEDSAMYFCASSSASGKLYEQYFGPGTRLTVT.

This sequence joins TRBV29-1 and TRBJ2-1, with 9 bases aligning to TRBD2. The junction had 5 bases not matched to a gene; V was cut back by 4 bases and J by 7 bases. Germline V gives CDR1 SQVTM, CDR2 ANQGSEA. The CDR3 is made up of 13 amino acids. CDR3 sequence reads: CSVAASGENEQFF. The CDR3 DNA follows: TGCAGCGTTGCGGCTAGCGGGGAAAATGAGCAGTTCTTC.

This clone came up once. The V call is TRBV6-1, the J call TRBJ2-7, with TRBD1 matching over 8 bases. Trimming at V came to 1 base and at J to 6 bases, leaving 5 bases not matched to a gene. Germline CDR1 is MNHNS and CDR2 is SASEGT. This CDR3 has 14 amino acids. For the CDR3, the DNA is TGTGCCAGCAGTGAAGTCAGGGGGCCCTCCGAGCAGTACTTC. This encodes CASSEVRGPSEQYF.

The chain uses TRBV7-8 and TRBJ2-4; 10 bases match TRBD1. CDR1 and CDR2 from the germline V gene are SGHVS and FQNEAQ. With V trimmed by 1 base and J by 8 bases, 5 bases remained unmatched. This CDR3 contains 15 residues. The CDR3 DNA reads TGTGCCAGCAGCTTAGAGAGGGACAGGGGTCACATTCAGTACTTC. It codes for CASSLERDRGHIQYF.

The chain carries TRBV6-1 and TRBJ2-7, with D uncertain. Germline CDR1 and CDR2: MNHNS and SASEGT. The CDR3 totals 13 residues. V lost 5 bases and J lost 2, with 10 bases in between. The CDR3 nucleotides are TGTGCCAGCAGTTCCCCACAAGCCTACGAGCAGTACTTC. Its protein product is CASSSPQAYEQYF.

The J gene is TRBJ1-1, the V gene TRBV7-9; TRBD1 agrees at 11 bases. Germline lookup yields CDR1 SEHNR and CDR2 FQNEAQ (reference sequence). There are 17 residues in the CDR3. V was pared by 5 bases and J by 5 bases, with 13 bases of the junction left unmatched. The CDR3 loop is CASSARTGGIESTEAFF. The CDR3 region has the DNA TGTGCCAGCAGCGCCCGGACAGGGGGCATTGAGTCGACTGAAGCTTTCTTT.

The chain has TRBV4-1 and TRBJ1-1, with D unresolved. CDR3 length: 14 residues. V lost 1 base and J 7 bases, leaving 13 bases between the germline ends. The germline gives CDR1 MGHRA, CDR2 YSYEKL. CDR3 coding DNA: TGCGCCAGCAGCCAAGCGGGTGGCCTCGGTGAAGCTTTCTTT. Translation gives CASSQAGGLGEAFF.

The genes are TRBV5-4 and TRBJ2-5, with TRBD2 as a possible D gene (6 bases). V gave up 3 bases and J gave up 4 bases, with 16 bases separating them. This CDR3 has 15 residues. Germline V gene lookup returns CDR1 SGHNT and CDR2 YYREEE (reference sequence). The CDR3: CASSYNDRGRETQYF. In DNA, the CDR3 is TGTGCCAGCAGCTACAATGATCGGGGGAGAGAGACCCAGTACTTC.

This chain joins TRBV7-7 and TRBJ2-2; weak D call: TRBD1 (7 bases). Trimming removed 5 bases from V and 4 bases from J, with 14 bases in between. Per the germline V gene, CDR1 is SSHAT and CDR2 is FNYEAQ (reference sequence). The CDR3 has 15 residues. CDR3 in amino acids: CASSARQGGTGELFF. The CDR3 DNA is TGTGCCAGCAGCGCAAGACAGGGAGGCACCGGGGAGCTGTTTTTT. The variable domain in full, completed from reference TRBV7-7 and TRBJ2-2, reads GAGVSQSPRYKVTKRGQDVTLRCDPISSHATLYWYQQALGQGPEFLTYFNYEAQPDKSGLPSDRFSAERPEGSISTLTIQRTEQRDSAMYRCASSARQGGTGELFFGEGSRLTVL.

The chain combines TRBV6-1 with TRBJ1-2, with D unresolved. The germline gives CDR1 MNHNS, CDR2 SASEGT. Trimming shortened V by 6 bases and J by 2 bases, and 16 bases separated the two germline ends. CDR3 size: 15 residues. CDR3 DNA sequence: TGTGCCAGCAGCCTAGAAAAGAGCGGAAACTATGGCTACACCTTC. It translates to CASSLEKSGNYGYTF.

The chain couples TRBV4-3 to TRBJ1-3, with D unresolved. CDR3 length: 14 residues. Trimming removed 0 bases from V and 4 bases from J, with 7 bases in between. CDR1 and CDR2 from the germline V gene are LGHNA and YSLEER. The CDR3, as DNA: TGCGCCAGCAGCCAAGAAAACAGAGGAAACACCATATATTTT. This encodes CASSQENRGNTIYF.

V gene TRBV4-2 combines with J gene TRBJ2-3; 9 positions match TRBD2. V trimming: 1 base; J trimming: 2 bases; junction bases outside the gene matches: 7. The CDR3 runs 17 residues. Germline V gene lookup returns CDR1 LGHNA and CDR2 YNFKEQ. The CDR3 sequence is CASSQVEAGGHTDTQYF. The CDR3 DNA sequence: TGTGCCAGCAGCCAAGTAGAAGCGGGAGGACACACAGATACGCAGTATTTT.

CDR3 DNA sequence: TGTGCCACCAGCAGAGAGACAGGGGGAGGGCAGCCCCAGCATTTT. It codes for CATSRETGGGQPQHF. This sequence joins TRBV15 and TRBJ1-5; 9 nucleotides line up with TRBD1. The CDR3 is 15 residues long. CDR1 is LNHNV and CDR2 is YYDKDF in the germline V gene (reference sequence). Trimming removed 0 bases from V and 7 bases from J; junction bases left unmatched: 4.

V gene TRBV4-3 combines with J gene TRBJ1-1; a weak D match, TRBD1 (5 bases). The CDR3 is 15 residues long. The V gene lost 3 bases and the J gene lost 3 bases, with 14 bases spanning the gap. From germline, CDR1 is LGHNA and CDR2 YSLEER. The CDR3 reads CASSQDPPGDTEAFF. In DNA, the CDR3 is TGCGCCAGCAGCCAGGACCCACCGGGGGACACTGAAGCTTTCTTT.

This chain links TRBV28 with TRBJ2-2; no reliable D call. There are 17 residues in the CDR3. Germline CDR1 is MDHEN and CDR2 is SYDVKM. V lost 3 bases, J lost 6 bases, and 20 bases lay in between. The CDR3 sequence: CASSFEVPTTLAGELFF. In DNA form, the CDR3 reads TGTGCCAGCAGTTTTGAGGTCCCAACCACTTTAGCCGGGGAGCTGTTTTTT.

The chain is built from TRBV6-5 and TRBJ1-2; TRBD1 matches at 10 bases. Per the germline V gene, CDR1 is MNHEY and CDR2 is SVGAGI. The ends lost 3 bases at V and 3 bases at J; junction bases unmatched: 1. The CDR3 has 14 amino acids. This CDR3 is CASSYGQGDYGYTF. For the CDR3, the DNA is TGTGCCAGCAGTTATGGACAGGGGGACTATGGCTACACCTTC.

The chain employs TRBV9 and TRBJ2-3; D perhaps matches TRBD1 (6 bases). V lost 0 bases and J lost 3, with 8 bases in between. The CDR3 runs 14 residues. Germline-derived CDR1 and CDR2 are SGDLS and YYNGEE. CDR3 protein: CASSVDRVTDTQYF. The CDR3 coding sequence is TGTGCCAGCAGCGTAGACAGGGTGACAGATACGCAGTATTTT.

The chain couples TRBV7-3 to TRBJ2-5, with 13 bases that match TRBD2. The CDR3 extends over 16 amino acids. The V gene's germline CDR1 is SGHTA and CDR2 FQGTGA. The junction had 2 bases not matched to a gene; V was cut back by 0 bases and J by 4 bases. The CDR3 nucleotides read TGTGCCAGCAGCTTAACGCGGACTAGCGGGGGAGAGACCCAGTACTTC. Amino acids: CASSLTRTSGGETQYF. Full variable domain (rest looked up from reference TRBV7-3 and TRBJ2-5): GAGVSQTPSNKVTEKGKYVELRCDPISGHTALYWYRQSLGQGPEFLIYFQGTGAADDSGLPNDRFFAVRPEGSVSTLKIQRTERGDSAVYLCASSLTRTSGGETQYFGPGTRLLVL.